These 27 T cell receptor beta chains were all obtained from the same sample, sequenced in a study of shared T cell receptors in the human thymus. Some clones are missing from TCRdb's copy, which holds only in-frame ones; the method was immunoSEQ multiplex PCR. The repertoire holds under 850,000 clones, roughly 90% seen once, with about 0.01% in the top ten. These data also featured in a second study, about human thymus T cells.

Sequenced input: thymocytes. The receptors originated from a boy younger than two with a congenital heart defect.

This chain links TRBV30 with TRBJ2-7, with 16 bases lining up with TRBD2. This CDR3 has 14 residues. CDR1 GTSNPN and CDR2 SVGIG come from the germline V gene (reference sequence). With 8 bases clipped from V and 3 bases from J, the junction kept 4 bases outside the gene matches. The CDR3 reads CAGTSGRADYEQYF. The CDR3 coding sequence is TGTGCCGGGACTAGCGGGAGGGCGGACTACGAGCAGTACTTC.

The chain employs TRBV6-6 and TRBJ2-7; 10 nucleotides agree with TRBD1. The germline CDR1 and CDR2 sequences are MNHNY and SVGAGI (reference sequence). The CDR3 runs to 16 residues. After removal of 5 bases from V and 2 bases from J, the junction contained 9 bases not matched to a gene. The CDR3 loop is CASSHVPTGGPYEQYF. The CDR3, as DNA: TGTGCCAGCAGTCACGTCCCGACAGGGGGCCCCTACGAGCAGTACTTC.

This sequence joins TRBV10-3 and TRBJ1-5; a weak D match, TRBD1 (5 bases). The CDR3 runs 17 residues. CDR1 is ENHRY, CDR2 SYGVKD, per germline. V gave up 3 bases and J gave up 4 bases, with 19 bases separating them. The CDR3 DNA sequence: TGTGCCATCAGTGAAACCGCGGTGGGGGGATGGAATCAGCCCCAGCATTTT. Encoded protein: CAISETAVGGWNQPQHF.

This sequence joins TRBV11-3 and TRBJ2-2; TRBD2 aligns across 13 bases. J was trimmed by 6 bases and V by 2 bases; bases with no gene match: 6. The CDR3 spans 17 residues. Germline V gene data show CDR1 as SGHNT and CDR2 as YENEEA. The CDR3 reads CASSLRTSGSSPGELFF. The CDR3 DNA follows: TGTGCCAGCAGCTTACGGACTAGCGGGAGTAGTCCCGGGGAGCTGTTTTTT.

This rearrangement joins TRBV29-1 to TRBJ2-7; TRBD2 matches at 7 bases. The V gene's germline CDR1 is SQVTM and CDR2 ANQGSEA. The CDR3 runs 15 residues. V was clipped by 3 bases and J by 1 base; unmatched bases: 9. CDR3 protein: CSVEISLAASYEQYF. The CDR3 region has the DNA TGCAGCGTTGAGATAAGCCTAGCGGCGTCCTACGAGCAGTACTTC.

The DNA for the CDR3 is TGTGCCAGCAGCTTAGGTGTGGGACTAGCGGGAGTGACGACAGATACGCAGTATTTT. Its protein is CASSLGVGLAGVTTDTQYF. The rearrangement joins TRBV11-2 to TRBJ2-3; TRBD2 matches 14 bases. V shed 1 base and J 3 bases; nucleotides not matched to a gene: 9. The CDR3 extends over 19 amino acids. Per the germline V gene, CDR1 is SGHAT and CDR2 is FQNNGV.

This clone has just a few counts. The V call is TRBV2, the J call TRBJ2-7, with 8 nucleotides matching TRBD2. Trimming removed 4 bases from V and 3 bases from J; junction bases left unmatched: 2. CDR3 length equals 13 residues. Germline V gene sequence: CDR1 SNHLY, CDR2 FYNNEI. This chain's CDR3 is CASSGGGRYEQYF. In DNA, the CDR3 is TGTGCCAGCAGTGGCGGGGGGCGCTACGAGCAGTACTTC.

V is TRBV10-3 and J is TRBJ2-1; 9 nucleotides line up with TRBD1. This CDR3 has 15 amino acids. CDR1 is ENHRY and CDR2 is SYGVKD in the germline V gene. V trimming: 3 bases; J trimming: 6 bases; junction bases outside the gene matches: 6. The CDR3 DNA reads TGTGCCATCAGTGATTTAGGGACAGGGAGCAATGAGCAGTTCTTC. This sequence encodes CAISDLGTGSNEQFF.

The CDR3 reads CASSPGKAKNIQYF. The CDR3, as DNA: TGTGCCAGTAGTCCGGGGAAGGCCAAAAACATTCAGTACTTC. The chain is built from TRBV19 and TRBJ2-4, with D possibly matching TRBD2 (5 bases). Germline V gene lookup returns CDR1 LNHDA and CDR2 SQIVND (reference sequence). The CDR3 has 14 residues. Trimming pared 5 bases from V and 1 base from J, leaving 9 bases between.

This chain links TRBV5-1 with TRBJ2-5; 9 bases agree with TRBD1. Looked up from germline, CDR1 is SGHRS and CDR2 is YFSETQ. This CDR3 is built from 15 residues. The ends lost 5 bases at V and 0 bases at J; junction bases unmatched: 5. CDR3 protein: CASRLTGGYQETQYF. CDR3 DNA: TGCGCCAGCAGGCTGACAGGGGGGTACCAAGAGACCCAGTACTTC.

The J gene is TRBJ2-7, the V gene TRBV7-2; 9 nucleotides align to TRBD2. This CDR3 spans 14 amino acids. Germline V lookup: CDR1 SGHTA, CDR2 FQGNSA. The ends lost 5 bases at V and 5 bases at J; junction bases unmatched: 7. CDR3 in DNA: TGTGCCAGCAGCCCGGGACTAGCCCGCGACGAGCAGTACTTC. It yields the protein CASSPGLARDEQYF.

The rearrangement joins TRBV29-1 to TRBJ1-2, with TRBD1 as a possible D gene (5 bases). The CDR3 length is 12 residues. CDR1 and CDR2 from the germline V gene are SQVTM and ANQGSEA. The CDR3: CRPYRNVYGYTF. The CDR3 DNA follows: TGCAGACCTTACAGGAATGTCTATGGCTACACCTTC.

The V gene is TRBV2, the J gene TRBJ1-6; 7 nucleotides line up with TRBD1. Germline lookup yields CDR1 SNHLY and CDR2 FYNNEI. Unmatched junction bases numbered 15, after V lost 2 bases and J lost 5 bases. The CDR3 runs to 19 residues. CDR3 nucleotide sequence: TGTGCCAGCAGTGAATTAGGACAGGTTGCTTTGGCTAATAATTCACCCCTCCACTTT. Translated: CASSELGQVALANNSPLHF.

The V call is TRBV27, the J call TRBJ2-2, with unresolved D. The CDR3 length is 15 residues. V was clipped by 6 bases and J by 1 base, with 12 bases between them. Germline V lookup: CDR1 MNHEY, CDR2 SMNVEV (reference sequence). The CDR3 DNA reads TGTGCCAGCAGGACGGAGTTGGGGAACACCGGGGAGCTGTTTTTT. Translating it yields CASRTELGNTGELFF.

This chain joins TRBV6-5 and TRBJ2-7; 8 positions agree with TRBD1. Per the germline V gene, CDR1 is MNHEY and CDR2 is SVGAGI. The CDR3 has 14 residues. The trim removed 9 bases at V and 6 bases at J, leaving 13 bases unmatched. The CDR3, as DNA: TGTGCCAGTGCCCACGGGACAGGCATCGGCGAGCAGTACTTC. Translated, it gives CASAHGTGIGEQYF.

CDR3 sequence: CASSQDPISRTGTLTYEQYF. CDR3 DNA sequence: TGCGCCAGCAGCCAAGATCCGATCTCTCGCACGGGGACACTTACTTACGAGCAGTACTTC. J is TRBJ2-7 and V is TRBV4-1, with D possibly being TRBD1 (6 bases). The CDR3 is 20 residues long. CDR1 and CDR2 from the germline V gene are MGHRA and YSYEKL. V shed 0 bases and J shed 4 bases, with 28 bases lying between them.

V is TRBV30 and J is TRBJ2-2; 10 bases are a match to TRBD2. With 2 bases clipped from V and 5 bases from J, the junction kept 8 bases outside the gene matches. CDR3 size: 16 residues. The germline gives CDR1 GTSNPN, CDR2 SVGIG (reference sequence). CDR3 protein: CAWSKLAGRLTGELFF. In nucleotides, the CDR3 is TGTGCCTGGAGTAAACTAGCGGGAAGGTTAACCGGGGAGCTGTTTTTT.

This clone appeared once. The chain links TRBV10-2 to TRBJ2-7, with TRBD1 as a possible D gene (6 bases). Trimming cost V 8 bases and J 3 bases, with 17 bases left between them. Germline CDR1 and CDR2: WSHSY and SAAADI. The length of the CDR3 is 14 residues. The DNA of the CDR3 is TGCGCCAGCCGATCACAGGGAAGGAGCTACGAGCAGTACTTC. Amino acid sequence: CASRSQGRSYEQYF.

The V and J genes are TRBV27 and TRBJ2-1; maybe TRBD2 (6 bases). The V end lost 6 bases, the J end lost 4 bases, and 13 bases lay between the germline ends. This CDR3 region has 14 residues. Germline CDR1 reads MNHEY; CDR2 reads SMNVEV (reference sequence). For the CDR3, the DNA is TGTGCCAGCAGGGGGTTTCGGGGGTACAATGAGCAGTTCTTC. Its translation is CASRGFRGYNEQFF.

The V gene is TRBV9, the J gene TRBJ2-3; no reliable D call. The CDR3 covers 11 residues. Germline values: CDR1 SGDLS, CDR2 YYNGEE. Trimming removed 4 bases at V and 6 bases at J, with 6 bases between. This CDR3 is CASSLRDTQYF. DNA of the CDR3: TGTGCCAGCAGCCTGCGGGATACGCAGTATTTT.

The rearrangement links TRBV4-3 to TRBJ2-7; possibly TRBD1 for D (5 bases). Trimming removed 0 bases at V and 0 bases at J, with 9 bases between. Germline V gene lookup returns CDR1 LGHNA and CDR2 YSLEER. The CDR3 consists of 15 residues. The CDR3 is CASSQECDSSYEQYF. CDR3 in DNA: TGCGCCAGCAGCCAAGAATGCGACAGCTCCTACGAGCAGTACTTC.

CDR3 nucleotides: TGTGCCAGCAGCCCCCGGACAGGAGGAGCGAACACCGGGGAGCTGTTTTTT. Its translation: CASSPRTGGANTGELFF. The chain carries TRBV7-2 and TRBJ2-2; the match to TRBD1 covers 7 bases. Germline V gives CDR1 SGHTA, CDR2 FQGNSA. The CDR3 runs to 17 residues. V dropped 5 bases and J dropped 0; count of bases not matched to a gene: 9. The full variable domain, its missing parts supplied by reference TRBV7-2 and TRBJ2-2, is GAGVSQSPSNKVTEKGKDVELRCDPISGHTALYWYRQSLGQGLEFLIYFQGNSAPDKSGLPSDRFSAERTGGSVSTLTIQRTQQEDSAVYLCASSPRTGGANTGELFFGEGSRLTVL.

J is TRBJ2-7 and V is TRBV5-1; 7 bases are a match to TRBD1. V lost 4 bases and J lost 2; bases outside the gene matches: 6. Germline V gene data show CDR1 as SGHRS and CDR2 as YFSETQ. CDR3 size: 14 residues. DNA for the CDR3: TGCGCCAGCAGCCGCCGACAGGGAACCTACGAGCAGTACTTC. Translated: CASSRRQGTYEQYF.

V and J are TRBV4-1 and TRBJ2-1; 7 positions agree with TRBD2. Germline trimming cut 3 bases from V and 8 bases from J; bases unmatched to any gene: 13. The CDR3 spans 16 residues. Looked up from germline, CDR1 is MGHRA and CDR2 is YSYEKL. CDR3 residues: CASSQIRTRAKDEQFF. The CDR3 DNA follows: TGCGCCAGCAGCCAGATACGGACTAGGGCCAAAGATGAGCAGTTCTTC.

CDR3 sequence (DNA): TGTGCCAGCAGCACTGGGGCCAACGTCCTGACTTTC. Translation gives CASSTGANVLTF. The rearrangement uses TRBV27 and TRBJ2-6, with D unresolved. CDR1 and CDR2 from the germline V gene are MNHEY and SMNVEV (reference sequence). The CDR3 is 12 amino acids. V lost 6 bases, J lost 2 bases, and 2 bases lay in between. The variable domain in full, completed from reference TRBV27 and TRBJ2-6, reads EAQVTQNPRYLITVTGKKLTVTCSQNMNHEYMSWYRQDPGLGLRQIYYSMNVEVTDKGDVPEGYKVSRKEKRNFPLILESPSPNQTSLYFCASSTGANVLTFGAGSRLTVL.

J is TRBJ2-2 and V is TRBV5-6; TRBD2 matches 7 bases. Germline CDR1 and CDR2: SGHDT and YYEEEE. The CDR3 runs to 16 residues. Trimming removed 0 bases from V and 3 bases from J; junction bases left unmatched: 5. CDR3 sequence reads: CASSLVGGRDTGELFF. CDR3 in DNA: TGTGCCAGCAGCTTGGTTGGCGGGAGAGACACCGGGGAGCTGTTTTTT. The entire variable domain, with the rest obtained from reference TRBV5-6 and TRBJ2-2, is as follows: DAGVTQSPTHLIKTRGQQVTLRCSPKSGHDTVSWYQQALGQGPQFIFQYYEEEERQRGNFPDRFSGHQFPNYSSELNVNALLLGDSALYLCASSLVGGRDTGELFFGEGSRLTVL.

This clone was seen just once. V gene TRBV6-1 combines with J gene TRBJ2-3; 7 bases map to TRBD1. Unmatched junction bases numbered 8, after V lost 5 bases and J lost 3 bases. CDR3 length: 15 residues. CDR1 MNHNS and CDR2 SASEGT come from the germline V gene. The CDR3 spells CASSPDRDVTDTQYF. The DNA for the CDR3 is TGTGCCAGCAGTCCAGACAGGGACGTTACAGATACGCAGTATTTT.